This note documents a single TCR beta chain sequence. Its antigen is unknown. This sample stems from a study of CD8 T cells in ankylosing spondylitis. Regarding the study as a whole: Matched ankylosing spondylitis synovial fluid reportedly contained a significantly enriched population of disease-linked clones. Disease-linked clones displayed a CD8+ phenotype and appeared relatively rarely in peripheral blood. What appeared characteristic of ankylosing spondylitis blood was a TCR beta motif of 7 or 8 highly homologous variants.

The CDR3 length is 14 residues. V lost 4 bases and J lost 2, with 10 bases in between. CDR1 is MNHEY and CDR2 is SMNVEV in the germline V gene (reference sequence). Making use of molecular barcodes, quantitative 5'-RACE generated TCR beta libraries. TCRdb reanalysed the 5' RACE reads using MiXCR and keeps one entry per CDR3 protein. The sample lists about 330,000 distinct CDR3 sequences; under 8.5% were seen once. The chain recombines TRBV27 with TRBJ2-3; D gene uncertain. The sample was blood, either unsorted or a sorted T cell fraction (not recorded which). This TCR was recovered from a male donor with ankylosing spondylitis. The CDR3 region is CASSYGPYTDTQYF. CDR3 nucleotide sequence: TGTGCCAGCAGTTACGGACCATACACAGATACGCAGTATTTT.